The clone carrying this T cell receptor beta chain was observed a single time. Its antigen is undetermined. This sample is drawn from a study of blood T cells in healthy people across ages. Study-wide results and caveats: Diversity of TCR beta per million T cells declined in a roughly linear way with age.

PCR was performed a second time for about 6 to 12 cycles using a sample-barcoded 5' primer and a J-beta primer mix. TCRdb redid the calling of the 5' RACE reads with MiXCR, one entry per CDR3 protein. The repertoire holds 800,000 or so distinct CDR3 sequences, just under 25% seen once, with approximately 4% in the top ten. CDR1 is LGHNA and CDR2 is YSLEER in the germline V gene. Trimming took off 1 base at V and 5 bases at J, with 12 bases between the two ends. The CDR3 is 15 amino acids. This same sample was also taken into another study, of T cells of mothers and their children. Per that study: Three healthy Caucasian mothers and their six children were the donors. Per child, 2.5 million to 3 million TCR beta CDR3 reads were obtained, against over 9.5 million per mother.

The source of this sequence is a boy aged 5 to 17 in good health. V gene TRBV4-3 combines with J gene TRBJ2-1; a possible D gene is TRBD2 (7 bases). Sequencing was performed on blood. The CDR3, as DNA: TGCGCCAGCAGCCAAGCAGCGGGACATAACAATGAGCAGTTCTTC. Translation: CASSQAAGHNNEQFF.